This T cell receptor beta chain stems from a study of human T cells and chemical hapten exposure. Overall study: In the roughly 23-week study, patients were dosed weekly with diphenylcyclopropenone on the scalp throughout.

In regard to this clonotype: Its matching antigen is unknown.

Time point here: pre-sensitization, week 0. Sample treatment: therapeutic diphenylcyclopropenone sensitization with weekly scalp DPC. Unfractionated whole blood served as the source for total RNA extraction. Study-level results: As patch test score rose, PT1 expanded TCR counts tended to rise as well.

The length of the CDR3 is 13 residues. V gave up 3 bases and J gave up 5 bases, with 14 bases separating them. CDR1 is DFQATT and CDR2 is SNEGSKA in the germline V gene (reference sequence). One entry per CDR3 protein, called by TCRdb with MiXCR from the RACE reads. The profile shows more than 80,000 distinct CDR3 sequences, 10% to 14% of them singletons. This chain joins TRBV20-1 and TRBJ2-7; unclear D gene. The clonotype was recovered from a woman aged 55-70 years with alopecia areata. Some clones in this sample may be carry-over from other donors' samples. Sequenced here: whole blood, sampled in connection with sensitization to the hapten diphenylcyclopropenone (DPC). The CDR3 reads CSARFRAGDEQYF. CDR3 nucleotides: TGCAGTGCTAGGTTCCGAGCTGGGGACGAGCAGTACTTC.